Described below is a single T cell receptor beta chain sequence and its context. Its cognate antigen is unknown. The CDR3 covers 12 residues. Germline V gene lookup returns CDR1 SGHRS and CDR2 YFSETQ. V was shortened by 7 bases and J by 6 bases, with 12 bases between the two germline ends. Donors were all healthy Caucasians. The entry originates in a study of identical twins. cDNA carried unique molecular identifiers, and a universal primer site was added by template switching. TCRdb reanalysed the 5' RACE reads using MiXCR and keeps one entry per CDR3 protein. The table has fewer than 650,000 distinct CDR3 sequences, roughly 7.1% seen once. Broader study findings: Low generation probability was overrepresented in out-of-frame alpha sequences shared by twins.

The same sample was also used in a study of yellow fever vaccine responses in identical twins.

Sequenced: PBMCs. This sequence was found in a woman between 18 and 30 years old in good health. The chain joins TRBV5-1 to TRBJ2-3, with D hard to call. The CDR3 loop is CASGPLRDTQYF. The CDR3 region has the DNA TGCGCCAGCGGCCCACTCCGGGATACGCAGTATTTT.